This is a list of T cell receptor beta chains from one sample in a study of blood T cell repertoires in COVID-19. Sequencing was performed with immunoSEQ multiplex PCR; in TCRdb, only in-frame clones are kept and a portion is missing. The sample has 250,000 to 300,000 clones, around 93% seen once. The sequencing sample was made of PBMCs or T cells enriched from blood (not recorded which). The receptors originated from a human donor in a cohort exposed to, infected with or recovered from COVID-19 (not recorded which). The donor label of this sample is uncertain. Each CDR3 is given with its conserved first and last residue. The D gene is left open where the match is weak. A row's size may be missing; if present it is once, few, many or a size class.

CDR3 protein | CDR3 DNA | V gene | D gene | clone size | J gene
CAIKGISSGNTIYF | TGTGCCATCAAGGGGATTAGCTCTGGAAACACCATATATTTT | TRBV10-3 | . | . | TRBJ1-3
CASSPRGGGYEQYF | TGTGCCAGCAGCCCCCGAGGGGGCGGGTACGAGCAGTACTTC | TRBV9 | TRBD1 | . | TRBJ2-7
CASSLVQGPTGELFF | TGCGCCAGCAGCTTGGTTCAGGGCCCCACCGGGGAGCTGTTTTTT | TRBV5-1 | . | . | TRBJ2-2
CASSLTPVEQFF | TGTGCCAGCAGCCTTACTCCCGTGGAGCAGTTCTTC | TRBV5-6 | . | once | TRBJ2-1
CSVEDWGVNTEAFF | TGCAGCGTTGAAGACTGGGGGGTAAACACTGAAGCTTTCTTT | TRBV29-1 | . | . | TRBJ1-1
CASSMGQGPYNEQFF | TGTGCCAGCAGTATGGGACAGGGACCCTACAATGAGCAGTTCTTC | TRBV2 | TRBD1 | . | TRBJ2-1
CASSPSGPTEAFF | TGTGCCAGCAGCCCCAGCGGGCCCACTGAAGCTTTCTTT | TRBV6-2/TRBV6-3 | . | . | TRBJ1-1
CASEPGTFF | TGTGCCAGCGAACCGGGAACTTTCTTT | TRBV21-1 | . | . | TRBJ1-1
CASSLRDRGYGYTF | TGTGCCAGCAGCCTCCGGGACAGGGGCTATGGCTACACCTTC | TRBV7-9 | TRBD1 | few | TRBJ1-2
CASSSLGRGKGYEQYF | TGTGCCAGCAGCTCCTTGGGCAGGGGAAAAGGTTACGAGCAGTACTTC | TRBV5-4 | . | . | TRBJ2-7
CASSLQGSKNIQYF | TGTGCCAGCAGCCTTCAGGGGTCCAAAAACATTCAGTACTTC | TRBV3-1/TRBV3-2 | . | . | TRBJ2-4
CASSLALGGDTEAFF | TGTGCCAGCAGCTTAGCTCTCGGAGGGGACACTGAAGCTTTCTTT | TRBV11-2 | . | . | TRBJ1-1
CRGTSGDTEAFF | TGCAGGGGTACCTCAGGGGATACTGAAGCTTTCTTT | TRBV29-1 | . | . | TRBJ1-1
CSPKGGQGNSPLHF | TGCAGCCCTAAAGGTGGACAGGGCAATTCACCCCTCCACTTT | TRBV29-1 | TRBD1 | . | TRBJ1-6
CATRPTFSGQGYNEQFF | TGTGCCACCCGGCCGACTTTCTCGGGACAGGGGTACAATGAGCAGTTCTTC | TRBV24-1 | TRBD1 | . | TRBJ2-1
CASSPPQSYGYTF | TGTGCCAGCTCACCACCGCAGTCCTATGGCTACACCTTC | TRBV18 | . | . | TRBJ1-2
CSASPRQGDEKLFF | TGCAGTGCTAGTCCTCGGCAGGGGGACGAAAAACTGTTTTTT | TRBV20-1 | TRBD1 | . | TRBJ1-4
CASRGLAGANVLTF | TGTGCCAGCAGAGGTCTAGCTGGGGCCAACGTCCTGACTTTC | TRBV2 | . | . | TRBJ2-6
CASSVYSGGAGEQYF | TGTGCCAGCAGCGTCTACAGCGGGGGGGCCGGCGAGCAGTACTTC | TRBV9 | TRBD2 | . | TRBJ2-7
CARSFNRCEPGANVLTF | TGTGCCAGAAGCTTTAATCGGTGTGAACCCGGGGCCAACGTCCTGACTTTC | TRBV5-3 | . | . | TRBJ2-6
CASSVGLAASYEQYF | TGTGCCAGCAGCGTGGGCCTAGCGGCATCCTACGAGCAGTACTTC | TRBV9 | TRBD2 | . | TRBJ2-7
CASSLRTGGYTF | TGTGCCAGCAGTTTAAGAACGGGGGGCTACACCTTC | TRBV28 | . | . | TRBJ1-2
CASSLQRQGGTEAFF | TGCGCCAGCAGCTTGCAACGACAGGGGGGCACTGAAGCTTTCTTT | TRBV5-1 | TRBD1 | . | TRBJ1-1
CASSKVRERREKLFF | TGTGCCAGCAGCAAAGTGAGGGAAAGGAGAGAAAAACTGTTTTTT | TRBV21-1 | . | . | TRBJ1-4
CASSLGPRGGSYNSPLHF | TGTGCCAGCAGCTTAGGGCCTCGGGGGGGCTCCTATAATTCACCCCTCCACTTT | TRBV7-2 | . | . | TRBJ1-6
CASSQGQGADQPQHF | TGTGCCAGCTCACAGGGACAGGGGGCAGACCAGCCCCAGCATTTT | TRBV18 | TRBD1 | . | TRBJ1-5
CASSLGDLNEQFF | TGTGCCAGCAGTTTAGGGGACTTGAATGAGCAGTTCTTC | TRBV27 | . | . | TRBJ2-1
CASSIAGNQPQHF | TGTGCCAGTAGTATAGCCGGGAATCAGCCCCAGCATTTT | TRBV19 | . | . | TRBJ1-5
CASSSGSNYGYTF | TGTGCCAGCAGTTCGGGTAGTAACTATGGCTACACCTTC | TRBV27 | . | . | TRBJ1-2
CASPGCHEQYF | TGTGCCAGCCCAGGGTGCCACGAGCAGTACTTC | TRBV7-2 | . | . | TRBJ2-7
CSASTTGGGYTF | TGCAGTGCTAGTACTACAGGGGGAGGCTACACCTTC | TRBV20-1 | TRBD1 | . | TRBJ1-2
CAWSSGTGGSPLHF | TGTGCCTGGAGTAGTGGGACAGGGGGTTCACCCCTCCACTTT | TRBV30 | TRBD1 | . | TRBJ1-6
CASTLVQFSNQPQHF | TGTGCCAGTACCCTCGTTCAGTTTAGCAATCAGCCCCAGCATTTT | TRBV19 | . | . | TRBJ1-5
CASSLVPRTGAIQPQHF | TGTGCCAGCAGCTTGGTACCTAGGACAGGGGCGATTCAGCCCCAGCATTTT | TRBV5-5 | TRBD1 | . | TRBJ1-5
CASCVAREQFF | TGTGCCAGCTGCGTAGCCCGGGAGCAGTTCTTC | TRBV12-3/TRBV12-4 | . | . | TRBJ2-1
CASSQDLTGNGYTF | TGTGCCAGCAGCCAAGATCTAACCGGGAACGGCTACACCTTC | TRBV4-2 | . | once | TRBJ1-2
CASSLTSGNTGELFF | TGTGCCAGTAGCCTGACTAGCGGGAACACCGGGGAGCTGTTTTTT | TRBV19 | TRBD2 | . | TRBJ2-2
CASSSPGENIQYF | TGTGCCAGCAGCTCCCCGGGGGAAAACATTCAGTACTTC | TRBV5-4 | . | . | TRBJ2-4
CASIRQGARGNTIYF | TGTGCCAGCATCCGACAGGGGGCTCGCGGAAACACCATATATTTT | TRBV6-5 | TRBD1 | . | TRBJ1-3
CASSMTGFYGYTF | TGTGCCAGTAGTATGACAGGCTTCTATGGCTACACCTTC | TRBV19 | . | . | TRBJ1-2
CAISDLGLDTEAFF | TGTGCCATCAGTGATTTGGGGCTGGACACTGAAGCTTTCTTT | TRBV10-3 | . | . | TRBJ1-1
CASSLGQGLRNTIYF | TGCGCCAGCAGCCTGGGACAGGGATTAAGAAACACCATATATTTT | TRBV4-3 | TRBD1 | . | TRBJ1-3
CASSLRQGANIQPQHF | TGCGCCAGCAGCCTACGACAGGGGGCTAATATTCAGCCCCAGCATTTT | TRBV5-1 | TRBD1 | . | TRBJ1-5
CASTWSGRRAQHF | TGTGCCAGCACTTGGTCTGGCAGGAGGGCCCAGCATTTT | TRBV2 | . | . | TRBJ1-5
CASSQVANRDTGELFF | TGCGCCAGCAGCCAAGTCGCGAACAGGGACACCGGGGAGCTGTTTTTT | TRBV4-1 | . | . | TRBJ2-2
CASSPRTGGTDTQYF | TGTGCCAGCAGCCCGCGGACAGGGGGGACAGATACGCAGTATTTT | TRBV7-3 | TRBD1 | . | TRBJ2-3